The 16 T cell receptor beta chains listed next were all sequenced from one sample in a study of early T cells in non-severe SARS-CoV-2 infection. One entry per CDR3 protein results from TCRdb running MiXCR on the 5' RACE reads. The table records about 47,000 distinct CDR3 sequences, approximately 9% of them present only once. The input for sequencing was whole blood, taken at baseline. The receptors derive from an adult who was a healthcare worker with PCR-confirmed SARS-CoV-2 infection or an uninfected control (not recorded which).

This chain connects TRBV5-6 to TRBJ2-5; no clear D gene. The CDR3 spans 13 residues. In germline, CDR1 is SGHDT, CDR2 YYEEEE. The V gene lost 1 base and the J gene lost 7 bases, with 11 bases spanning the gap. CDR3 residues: CASSLRTPATQYF. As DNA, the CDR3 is TGTGCCAGCAGCTTGAGGACGCCCGCGACCCAGTACTTC.

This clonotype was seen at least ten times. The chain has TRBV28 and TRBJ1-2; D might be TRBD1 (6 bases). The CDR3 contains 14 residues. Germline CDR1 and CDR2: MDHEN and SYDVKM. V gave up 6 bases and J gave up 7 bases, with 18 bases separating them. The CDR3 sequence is CASRPGGARTGYTF. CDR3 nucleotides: TGTGCCAGCAGGCCGGGGGGCGCGCGGACTGGCTACACCTTC.

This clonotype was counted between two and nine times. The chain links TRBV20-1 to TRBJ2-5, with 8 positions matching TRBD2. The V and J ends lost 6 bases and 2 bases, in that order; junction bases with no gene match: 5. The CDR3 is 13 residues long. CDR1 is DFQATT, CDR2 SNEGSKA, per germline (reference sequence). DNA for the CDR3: TGCAGTGCGTCTACTAGCGGTCAAGAGACCCAGTACTTC. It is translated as CSASTSGQETQYF.

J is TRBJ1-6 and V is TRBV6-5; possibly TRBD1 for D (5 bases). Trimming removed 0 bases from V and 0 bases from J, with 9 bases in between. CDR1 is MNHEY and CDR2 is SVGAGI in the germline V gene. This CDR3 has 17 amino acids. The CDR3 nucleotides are TGTGCCAGCAGTTACTCCCCGGGGGGCTCCTATAATTCACCCCTCCACTTT. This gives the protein CASSYSPGGSYNSPLHF.

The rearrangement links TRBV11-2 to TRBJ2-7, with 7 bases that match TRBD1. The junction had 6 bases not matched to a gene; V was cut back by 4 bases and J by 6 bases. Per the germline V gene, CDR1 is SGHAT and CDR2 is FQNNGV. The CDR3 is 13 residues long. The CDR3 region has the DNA TGTGCCAGCAGCTCGTTTGCAGGGGGCGAGCAGTACTTC. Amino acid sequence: CASSSFAGGEQYF.

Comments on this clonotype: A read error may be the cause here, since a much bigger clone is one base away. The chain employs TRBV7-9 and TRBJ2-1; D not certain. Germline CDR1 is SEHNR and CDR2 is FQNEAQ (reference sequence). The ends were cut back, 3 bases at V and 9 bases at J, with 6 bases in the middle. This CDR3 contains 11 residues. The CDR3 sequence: CASSLGSEQFF. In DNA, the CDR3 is TGTGCCAGCAGCTTGGGGTCTGAGCAGTTCTTC.

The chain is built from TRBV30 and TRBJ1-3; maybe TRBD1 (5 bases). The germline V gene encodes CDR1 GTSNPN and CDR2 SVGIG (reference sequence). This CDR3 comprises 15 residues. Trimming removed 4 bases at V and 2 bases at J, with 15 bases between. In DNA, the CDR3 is TGTGCCTGGACCCGATCGCCAGGGCCTGGAAACACCATATATTTT. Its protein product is CAWTRSPGPGNTIYF.

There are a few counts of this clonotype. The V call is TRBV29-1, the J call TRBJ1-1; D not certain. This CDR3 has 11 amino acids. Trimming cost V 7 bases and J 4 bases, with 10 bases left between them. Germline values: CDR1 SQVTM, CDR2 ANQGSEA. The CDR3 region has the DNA TGCAGCGCGAGTCGGGGCACTGAAGCTTTCTTT. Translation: CSASRGTEAFF.

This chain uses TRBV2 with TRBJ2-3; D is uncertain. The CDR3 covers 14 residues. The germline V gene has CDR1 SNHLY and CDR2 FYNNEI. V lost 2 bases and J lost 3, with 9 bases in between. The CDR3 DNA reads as TGTGCCAGCAGTGAATTAGTTAGGACAGATACGCAGTATTTT. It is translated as CASSELVRTDTQYF.

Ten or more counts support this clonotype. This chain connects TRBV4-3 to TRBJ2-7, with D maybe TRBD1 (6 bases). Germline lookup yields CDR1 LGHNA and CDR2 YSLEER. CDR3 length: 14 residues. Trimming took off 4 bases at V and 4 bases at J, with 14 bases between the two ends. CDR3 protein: CASSPGARDYEQYF. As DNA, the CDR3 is TGCGCCAGCAGCCCAGGGGCTAGGGATTACGAGCAGTACTTC.

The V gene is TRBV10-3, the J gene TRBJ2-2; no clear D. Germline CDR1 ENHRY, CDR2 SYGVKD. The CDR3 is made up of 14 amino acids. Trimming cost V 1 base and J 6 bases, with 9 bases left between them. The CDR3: CAISEYSASGELFF. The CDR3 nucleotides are TGTGCCATCAGTGAGTACAGTGCTTCCGGGGAGCTGTTTTTT.

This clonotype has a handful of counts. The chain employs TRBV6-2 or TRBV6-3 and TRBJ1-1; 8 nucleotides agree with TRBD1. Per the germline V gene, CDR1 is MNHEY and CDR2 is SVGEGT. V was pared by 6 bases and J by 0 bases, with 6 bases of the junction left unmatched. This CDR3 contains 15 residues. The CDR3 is CASSHRGAVNTEAFF. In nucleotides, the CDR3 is TGTGCCAGCAGCCACAGGGGGGCGGTGAACACTGAAGCTTTCTTT.

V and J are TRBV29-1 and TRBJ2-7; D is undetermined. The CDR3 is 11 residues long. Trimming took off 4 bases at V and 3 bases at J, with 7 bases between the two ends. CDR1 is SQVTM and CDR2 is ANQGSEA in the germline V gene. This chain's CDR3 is CSVVEGYEQYF. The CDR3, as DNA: TGCAGCGTTGTAGAAGGCTACGAGCAGTACTTC.

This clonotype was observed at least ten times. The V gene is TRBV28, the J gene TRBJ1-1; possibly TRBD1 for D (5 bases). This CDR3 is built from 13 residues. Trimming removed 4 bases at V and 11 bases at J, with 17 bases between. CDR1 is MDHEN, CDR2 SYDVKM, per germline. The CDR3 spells CASSYLSGEGAFF. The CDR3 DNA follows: TGTGCCAGCAGTTACCTCTCGGGGGAGGGGGCTTTCTTT.

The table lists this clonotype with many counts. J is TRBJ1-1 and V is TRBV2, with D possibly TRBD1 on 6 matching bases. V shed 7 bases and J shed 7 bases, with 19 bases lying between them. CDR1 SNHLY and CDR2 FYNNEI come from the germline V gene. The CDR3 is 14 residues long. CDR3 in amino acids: CASTKEGGRGEAFF. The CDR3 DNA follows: TGTGCCAGCACAAAAGAGGGGGGAAGGGGTGAAGCTTTCTTT.

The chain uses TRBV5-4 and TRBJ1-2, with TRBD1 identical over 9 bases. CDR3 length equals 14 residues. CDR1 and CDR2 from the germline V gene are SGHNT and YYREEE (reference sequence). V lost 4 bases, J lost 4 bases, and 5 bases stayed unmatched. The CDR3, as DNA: TGTGCCAGCAGCAATAGGACAGGGGCCTATGGCTACACCTTC. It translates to CASSNRTGAYGYTF.